This passage covers 28 T cell receptor beta chains from one sample sequenced in a study of neoadjuvant anti-PD-1 for oral cavity cancer. Indicated time point: after neoadjuvant nivolumab, at surgical resection. The assay was immunoSEQ multiplex PCR, and TCRdb's table has in-frame clones only and misses some. The sample carries about 13,000 clones, 60% to 80% recorded once. Material: PBMCs, obtained after nivolumab (anti-PD-1) treatment. The origin of the receptors is a person between 40 and 85 years old with oral cavity squamous cell carcinoma.

This clone rates as medium-sized (0.01 to 0.1%). This chain connects TRBV5-1 to TRBJ2-3; no reliable D call. Germline CDR1 reads SGHRS; CDR2 reads YFSETQ. Trimming shortened V by 0 bases and J by 2 bases, and 7 bases separated the two germline ends. This CDR3 spans 14 amino acids. For the CDR3, the DNA is TGCGCCAGCAGCTTGGACGACCTCACAGATACGCAGTATTTT. Translating it yields CASSLDDLTDTQYF.

The J gene is TRBJ2-2, the V gene TRBV4-1; TRBD2 matches 10 bases. This CDR3 has 19 residues. The ends lost 1 base at V and 8 bases at J; junction bases unmatched: 16. Germline-derived CDR1 and CDR2 are MGHRA and YSYEKL. The CDR3 DNA reads TGCGCCAGCAGCCAAGTCCCGACTAGCGGGTTAGTTAGAGTTGGGGAGCTGTTTTTT. It codes for CASSQVPTSGLVRVGELFF.

The CDR3 protein is CASSLGSSGTQETQYF. CDR3 sequence (DNA): TGTGCCAGCAGCTTAGGTAGCAGCGGGACCCAAGAGACCCAGTACTTC. The chain couples TRBV11-2 to TRBJ2-5; 7 nucleotides line up with TRBD2. CDR3 length: 16 residues. Trimming took 1 base from V and 1 from J; bases not matched to a gene: 6. Germline values: CDR1 SGHAT, CDR2 FQNNGV.

The rearrangement joins TRBV6-5 to TRBJ2-5; 9 nucleotides align to TRBD2. Germline V CDR1 and CDR2: MNHEY, SVGAGI. The CDR3 extends over 15 amino acids. The ends lost 6 bases at V and 2 bases at J; junction bases unmatched: 7. The CDR3 sequence: CASRSTSGFQETQYF. The DNA for the CDR3 is TGTGCCAGCAGGTCGACTAGCGGATTTCAAGAGACCCAGTACTTC.

The chain combines TRBV5-1 with TRBJ2-5; D remains ambiguous. CDR1 SGHRS and CDR2 YFSETQ come from the germline V gene. Trimming pared 3 bases from V and 1 base from J, leaving 7 bases between. This CDR3 comprises 13 residues. The CDR3 loop is CASSYNPQETQYF. CDR3 DNA sequence: TGCGCCAGCAGCTATAACCCCCAAGAGACCCAGTACTTC.

The J gene is TRBJ1-2, the V gene TRBV6-1; D is undetermined. From germline, CDR1 is MNHNS and CDR2 SASEGT. The V end was cut by 1 base, the J end by 6 bases, with 12 bases between. This CDR3 has 14 amino acids. The CDR3 sequence is CASSEVLGFDGYTF. The CDR3 DNA reads as TGTGCCAGCAGTGAAGTTCTGGGTTTCGATGGCTACACCTTC.

The genes are TRBV25-1 and TRBJ2-3, with 7 positions matching TRBD1. CDR1 is MGHDK and CDR2 is SYGVNS in the germline V gene. The V and J ends lost 4 bases and 3 bases, in that order; junction bases with no gene match: 4. The CDR3 has 14 amino acids. CDR3 region: CASSVTGATDTQYF. The CDR3 nucleotides read TGTGCCAGCAGTGTCACAGGGGCGACAGATACGCAGTATTTT.

The CDR3 nucleotides read TGTGCCGGCCCAGGGAGTATCACTGAAGCTTTCTTT. The encoded protein is CAGPGSITEAFF. The chain combines TRBV30 with TRBJ1-1; tentatively, D is TRBD1 (5 bases). The CDR3 has 12 amino acids. The germline V gene has CDR1 GTSNPN and CDR2 SVGIG (reference sequence). V was clipped by 8 bases and J by 4 bases, with 14 bases between them. Drawing the rest from reference TRBV30 and TRBJ1-1, the complete variable domain is SQTIHQWPATLVQPVGSPLSLECTVEGTSNPNLYWYRQAAGRGLQLLFYSVGIGQISSEVPQNLSASRPQDRQFILSSKKLLLSDSGFYLCAGPGSITEAFFGQGTRLTVV.

This chain joins TRBV13 and TRBJ2-3, with 8 bases aligning to TRBD2. CDR3 size: 14 residues. Germline V gene data show CDR1 as PRHDT and CDR2 as FYEKMQ (reference sequence). With 3 bases clipped from V and 9 bases from J, the junction kept 8 bases outside the gene matches. DNA for the CDR3: TGTGCCAGCAGCTTGGGACTAGGGGCGTGGACGCAGTATTTT. Encoded protein: CASSLGLGAWTQYF.

This clone occurred a few times. The rearrangement links TRBV5-6 to TRBJ2-6, with 7 bases lining up with TRBD2. Germline CDR1 and CDR2: SGHDT and YYEEEE. The ends lost 4 bases at V and 7 bases at J; junction bases unmatched: 5. The CDR3 is 14 residues long. In DNA form, the CDR3 reads TGTGCCAGCAGCCGTCCGGGAGGAGCCAACGTCCTGACTTTC. Translated, it gives CASSRPGGANVLTF.

The chain uses TRBV5-1 and TRBJ2-7, with 11 nucleotides matching TRBD2. CDR1 and CDR2 from the germline V gene are SGHRS and YFSETQ. V dropped 4 bases and J dropped 2; count of bases not matched to a gene: 5. The CDR3 runs to 15 residues. The chain's CDR3 is CASSLTSGGTYEQYF. The CDR3 nucleotides are TGCGCCAGCAGCCTCACTAGCGGGGGAACCTACGAGCAGTACTTC.

The chain couples TRBV10-3 to TRBJ2-1, with 9 nucleotides matching TRBD2. Germline-derived CDR1 and CDR2 are ENHRY and SYGVKD. This CDR3 comprises 17 residues. After removal of 10 bases from V and 0 bases from J, the junction contained 13 bases not matched to a gene. The CDR3 nucleotides read TGTGCCACTGGTAGACTAGCGGTGGGGAGCTCCTACAATGAGCAGTTCTTC. It encodes CATGRLAVGSSYNEQFF.

This rearrangement joins TRBV30 to TRBJ2-2, with 9 nucleotides matching TRBD2. This CDR3 is 15 amino acids long. Germline trimming cut 0 bases from V and 5 bases from J; bases unmatched to any gene: 4. Per germline, CDR1 GTSNPN and CDR2 SVGIG (reference sequence). CDR3 in amino acids: CAWSVGGRVTGELFF. The CDR3 bases are TGTGCCTGGAGTGTAGGCGGGAGGGTTACCGGGGAGCTGTTTTTT.

This chain joins TRBV6-5 and TRBJ1-1; D perhaps matches TRBD1 (6 bases). V gave up 4 bases and J gave up 1 base, with 10 bases separating them. Germline CDR1 reads MNHEY; CDR2 reads SVGAGI. CDR3 size: 14 residues. The CDR3 coding sequence is TGTGCCAGCAGTTGGCAGGGGAGGAACACTGAAGCTTTCTTT. This encodes CASSWQGRNTEAFF.

A few counts support this clone. The chain joins TRBV5-1 to TRBJ2-5, with TRBD2 identical over 7 bases. This CDR3 is built from 13 residues. The germline V gene encodes CDR1 SGHRS and CDR2 YFSETQ. The V and J ends lost 0 bases and 4 bases, in that order; junction bases with no gene match: 0. CDR3 loop: CASSLGLAETQYF. The CDR3 nucleotides are TGCGCCAGCAGCTTGGGACTAGCAGAGACCCAGTACTTC.

The chain employs TRBV9 and TRBJ2-1, with 10 bases that match TRBD2. The V and J ends lost 0 bases and 8 bases, in that order; junction bases with no gene match: 8. The CDR3 is 16 amino acids. Germline V gene sequence: CDR1 SGDLS, CDR2 YYNGEE. The DNA of the CDR3 is TGTGCCAGCAGCGTAGTAGGTAGCGGGAGGCGCGATGAGCAGTTCTTC. Amino acid sequence: CASSVVGSGRRDEQFF.

The rearrangement joins TRBV9 to TRBJ1-5; a weak D match, TRBD1 (6 bases). V lost 3 bases and J lost 6, with 13 bases in between. CDR1 SGDLS and CDR2 YYNGEE come from the germline V gene. This CDR3 is 14 amino acids long. The CDR3 here is CASSGGGSGQPQHF. The CDR3 DNA reads as TGTGCCAGCAGCGGAGGGGGATCGGGTCAGCCCCAGCATTTT.

The V gene is TRBV14, the J gene TRBJ1-1; D unclear. CDR3 length equals 13 residues. Germline assignment: CDR1 SGHDN and CDR2 FVKESK. V was pared by 3 bases and J by 6 bases, with 11 bases between. CDR3 nucleotide sequence: TGTGCCAGCAGCCATACGAATTTGGCTGAAGCTTTCTTT. Its translation: CASSHTNLAEAFF.

CDR3 nucleotides: TGTGCCAGCAGCTTGCCCGACCAATCCTACGAGCAGTACTTC. Translation gives CASSLPDQSYEQYF. The rearrangement joins TRBV7-9 to TRBJ2-7; no firm D call. Germline CDR1 is SEHNR and CDR2 is FQNEAQ (reference sequence). This CDR3 comprises 14 residues. The germline V and J ends were trimmed by 3 bases and 1 base, with 10 bases remaining between them.

This chain uses TRBV4-2 with TRBJ1-3, with D maybe TRBD1 (5 bases). The CDR3 covers 17 residues. Germline V gene lookup returns CDR1 LGHNA and CDR2 YNFKEQ. V lost 0 bases and J lost 3, with 15 bases in between. CDR3 region: CASSQDPEGQGGNTIYF. The CDR3 DNA sequence: TGTGCCAGCAGCCAAGATCCCGAAGGGCAGGGTGGAAACACCATATATTTT.

The table lists this clone with a few counts. The gene calls are TRBV30 and TRBJ2-7, with TRBD2 matching 9 bases. CDR1 and CDR2 from the germline V gene are GTSNPN and SVGIG (reference sequence). After removal of 5 bases from V and 4 bases from J, the junction contained 12 bases not matched to a gene. The CDR3 is made up of 15 amino acids. The CDR3 loop reads CAWGGLAGKRYEQYF. For the CDR3, the DNA is TGTGCCTGGGGTGGGCTAGCGGGGAAAAGATACGAGCAGTACTTC.

The chain combines TRBV6-1 with TRBJ1-1; D not resolved. This CDR3 spans 11 amino acids. CDR1 is MNHNS, CDR2 SASEGT, per germline. The V gene lost 5 bases and the J gene lost 6 bases, with 7 bases spanning the gap. The DNA of the CDR3 is TGTGCCAGCAGTAGAGGCTCTGAAGCTTTCTTT. This translates into CASSRGSEAFF.

This clone was picked up a small number of times. V gene TRBV6-1 combines with J gene TRBJ1-1; a possible D gene is TRBD1 (5 bases). With 4 bases removed from V and 0 bases from J, the gap between germline ends came to 9 bases. The CDR3 consists of 14 residues. Per the germline V gene, CDR1 is MNHNS and CDR2 is SASEGT. The CDR3 spells CASSVEQVNTEAFF. As DNA, the CDR3 is TGTGCCAGCAGTGTGGAACAGGTGAACACTGAAGCTTTCTTT.

V is TRBV6-5 and J is TRBJ2-1; the D gene is possibly TRBD2 (6 bases). The CDR3 covers 14 residues. Looked up from germline, CDR1 is MNHEY and CDR2 is SVGAGI. V was cut by 5 bases and J by 1 base, with 9 bases left in between. This CDR3 reads CASSRRESYNEQFF. DNA of the CDR3: TGTGCCAGCAGTCGCCGGGAGTCCTACAATGAGCAGTTCTTC.

The chain recombines TRBV29-1 with TRBJ2-7; no firm D call. The germline V gene has CDR1 SQVTM and CDR2 ANQGSEA. The CDR3 spans 12 residues. The V end was cut by 8 bases, the J end by 0 bases, with 11 bases between. CDR3 sequence: CSYAGSSYEQYF. The CDR3 DNA is TGCAGCTATGCAGGTTCCTCCTACGAGCAGTACTTC.

On this clone: A read error may produce the germline difference seen at one junction end. This chain connects TRBV7-7 to TRBJ2-1, with 7 bases that match TRBD2. CDR3 length equals 15 residues. CDR1 SSHAT and CDR2 FNYEAQ come from the germline V gene (reference sequence). The CDR3 nucleotides read TGTGCTAGCAGCTTAGAAGCGGGAAGAGATAATGAGCAGTTCTTC. It encodes CASSLEAGRDNEQFF.

This chain connects TRBV28 to TRBJ2-5; the D gene is possibly TRBD1 (6 bases). This CDR3 spans 15 amino acids. The germline V and J ends were trimmed by 2 bases and 2 bases, with 12 bases remaining between them. In germline, CDR1 is MDHEN, CDR2 SYDVKM. The CDR3 is CASSLGGRRQETQYF. The CDR3 nucleotides are TGTGCCAGCAGTTTAGGGGGCCGGAGGCAAGAGACCCAGTACTTC.

The chain links TRBV5-6 to TRBJ2-7; TRBD2 matches 9 bases. V shed 0 bases, J shed 3 bases, and the junction held 7 bases outside the gene matches. Germline values: CDR1 SGHDT, CDR2 YYEEEE. CDR3 length: 16 residues. CDR3 amino acids: CASSLEGGRAYYEQYF. CDR3 bases: TGTGCCAGCAGCTTGGAGGGCGGGAGGGCATACTACGAGCAGTACTTC. Filled out from reference TRBV5-6 and TRBJ2-7, the complete variable domain reads DAGVTQSPTHLIKTRGQQVTLRCSPKSGHDTVSWYQQALGQGPQFIFQYYEEEERQRGNFPDRFSGHQFPNYSSELNVNALLLGDSALYLCASSLEGGRAYYEQYFGPGTRLTVT.